These 31 T cell receptor beta chains were all obtained from the same sample, sequenced in a study of T cells in Graves' hyperthyroidism and ophthalmopathy. TCR beta CDR3 sequences were amplified from RNA transcripts. A first-round RT-PCR of the TCR CDR3 used the HTBI primer set. TCRdb reprocessed the multiplex PCR reads via MiXCR and lists one record per CDR3 protein. This table holds 550,000 to 800,000 distinct CDR3 sequences, over 15% found once. Sequenced sample: blood. The receptors originated from a man between 18 and 29 years old with Graves' hyperthyroidism.

This clonotype was detected a few times. The chain joins TRBV4-2 to TRBJ2-7, with TRBD2 matching over 10 bases. The CDR3 is made up of 15 amino acids. The J segment lost 5 bases and the V segment lost 1 base, leaving 5 bases of the junction unmatched. Germline CDR1 and CDR2: LGHNA and YNFKEQ. The CDR3 sequence: CASSQGLAGANEQYF. CDR3 nucleotide sequence: TGTGCCAGCAGCCAAGGGCTAGCGGGAGCCAACGAGCAGTACTTC.

This clonotype was seen a few times. This chain uses TRBV29-1 with TRBJ1-4; no reliable D call. The ends were cut back, 4 bases at V and 0 bases at J, with 9 bases in the middle. Germline V lookup: CDR1 SQVTM, CDR2 ANQGSEA. This CDR3 is built from 14 residues. This chain's CDR3 is CSVVLPATNEKLFF. CDR3 coding DNA: TGCAGCGTTGTTCTGCCAGCAACTAATGAAAAACTGTTTTTT.

This chain links TRBV5-4 with TRBJ1-6; TRBD1 agrees at 8 bases. The CDR3 is 16 amino acids. Germline-derived CDR1 and CDR2 are SGHNT and YYREEE (reference sequence). V dropped 5 bases and J dropped 9; count of bases not matched to a gene: 13. CDR3 loop: CASRRNGQGGSSPLHF. CDR3 nucleotides: TGTGCCAGCAGGCGGAACGGACAGGGTGGGAGTTCACCCCTCCACTTT.

This clonotype showed up just a few times. The V and J genes are TRBV5-1 and TRBJ1-5, with D unresolved. Between the trimmed V and J ends, which lost 3 bases and 6 bases, there was a span of 10 bases. CDR3 size: 13 residues. The germline V gene encodes CDR1 SGHRS and CDR2 YFSETQ. Written as DNA, the CDR3 is TGCGCCAGCAGCTCTGACATCGGTCAGCCCCAGCATTTT. Translated, it gives CASSSDIGQPQHF.

In its sample, this clonotype was seen many times. The rearrangement links TRBV3-1 to TRBJ1-4; 10 bases line up with TRBD1. Looked up from germline, CDR1 is LGHDT and CDR2 is YNNKEL (reference sequence). The V gene end was trimmed by 6 bases and the J gene end by 8 bases; junction bases not matched to a gene: 3. The CDR3 sequence is 13 residues long. The CDR3 nucleotides read TGTGCCAGCAGTCGGACAGGGGGGGAAAAACTGTTTTTT. Its protein product is CASSRTGGEKLFF.

This clonotype was seen at least ten times. The V gene is TRBV2, the J gene TRBJ2-7; 7 bases are shared with TRBD1. V was pared by 6 bases and J by 0 bases, with 5 bases of the junction left unmatched. Germline-derived CDR1 and CDR2 are SNHLY and FYNNEI. The CDR3 sequence is 14 residues long. The CDR3 DNA is TGTGCCAGCAGGCTGACAGGGAGCTCCTACGAGCAGTACTTC. Encoded protein: CASRLTGSSYEQYF.

This chain joins TRBV10-3 and TRBJ1-6; no definite D call. The CDR3 has 14 amino acids. V lost 3 bases, J lost 8 bases, and 11 bases lay in between. Germline V gives CDR1 ENHRY, CDR2 SYGVKD. CDR3: CAISDQKADSPLHF. Here the CDR3 DNA reads TGTGCCATCAGTGATCAGAAGGCCGATTCACCCCTCCACTTT.

In this sample, this clonotype turned up many times. The genes are TRBV2 and TRBJ2-3; 9 bases line up with TRBD1. V lost 5 bases to trimming and J lost 3 bases; unmatched junction nucleotides: 9. CDR3 length: 16 amino acids. Per germline, CDR1 SNHLY and CDR2 FYNNEI. The CDR3, as DNA: TGTGCCAGCAGTCCTACTACAGGGGGCATAACAGATACGCAGTATTTT. Protein sequence: CASSPTTGGITDTQYF.

This clonotype was recorded a few times. This chain's CDR3 is CATSDLGGELFF. CDR3 sequence (DNA): TGTGCCACCAGTGATTTAGGCGGGGAGCTGTTTTTT. The chain carries TRBV24-1 and TRBJ2-2; the D is unclear. V was clipped by 1 base and J by 7 bases, with 3 bases between them. The CDR3 is made up of 12 amino acids. Per germline, CDR1 KGHDR and CDR2 SFDVKD.

The chain has TRBV6-2 or TRBV6-3 and TRBJ2-7, with TRBD2 matching 8 bases. Germline CDR1 is MNHEY and CDR2 is SVGEGT. V was pared by 4 bases and J by 3 bases, with 17 bases of the junction left unmatched. CDR3 length: 18 residues. This CDR3 reads CASSSPSDPGLDFYEQYF. The CDR3, as DNA: TGTGCCAGCAGTTCTCCATCCGATCCGGGACTAGACTTCTACGAGCAGTACTTC.

The chain has TRBV27 and TRBJ2-2; D is tentatively TRBD1 or TRBD2 (5 bases each). The length of the CDR3 is 10 residues. The germline gives CDR1 MNHEY, CDR2 SMNVEV (reference sequence). V was pared by 10 bases and J by 15 bases, with 15 bases between. The CDR3: CATLRGRVFF. CDR3 DNA: TGTGCCACCCTTCGGGGCAGGGTGTTTTTT.

In its sample, this clonotype was seen many times. The chain is built from TRBV28 and TRBJ2-3; the D is unclear. This CDR3 has 14 residues. Germline loops: CDR1 MDHEN, CDR2 SYDVKM. The V gene lost 5 bases and the J gene lost 6 bases, with 15 bases spanning the gap. CDR3 residues: CASSPRNPVDTQYF. The CDR3 DNA is TGTGCCAGCAGTCCCCGAAACCCGGTGGATACGCAGTATTTT.

This rearrangement joins TRBV5-1 to TRBJ2-2; 13 bases match TRBD2. The V gene's germline CDR1 is SGHRS and CDR2 YFSETQ. The CDR3 has 18 amino acids. With V trimmed by 4 bases and J by 5 bases, 11 bases remained unmatched. This chain's CDR3 is CASSLRLAGGGRTGELFF. The CDR3 nucleotides are TGCGCCAGCAGCCTTCGACTAGCGGGAGGAGGTAGAACCGGGGAGCTGTTTTTT.

This clonotype appeared many times. This chain links TRBV12-3 or TRBV12-4 with TRBJ2-7; 8 bases are shared with TRBD1. CDR3 length equals 13 residues. V shed 6 bases, J shed 5 bases, and the junction held 6 bases outside the gene matches. The CDR3: CASSPTGVNEQYF. The CDR3 DNA follows: TGTGCCAGCAGCCCGACAGGGGTCAACGAGCAGTACTTC.

For this clonotype: Relative to the germline gene, one junction end is altered; a read error may explain this. The rearrangement links TRBV12-3 or TRBV12-4 to TRBJ2-7; 11 bases are a match to TRBD2. The CDR3 sequence is 16 residues long. CDR3 protein: CASSFEPGLAVYERYF. The CDR3 DNA follows: TGTGCCAGCAGTTTCGAACCGGGACTAGCGGTCTACGAGCGGTACTTC.

This clonotype was seen more than once but under ten times. V is TRBV20-1 and J is TRBJ2-6; D gene uncertain. CDR1 and CDR2 (germline): DFQATT, SNEGSKA (reference sequence). CDR3 length equals 16 residues. V was trimmed by 3 bases and J by 1 base, leaving 13 bases between them. CDR3 amino acids: CSASYFPRSGANVLTF. The CDR3 nucleotides are TGCAGTGCTAGCTACTTCCCAAGGTCTGGGGCCAACGTCCTGACTTTC.

At least ten counts were recorded for this clonotype. This chain links TRBV28 with TRBJ2-7; 8 nucleotides align to TRBD1. This CDR3 has 15 residues. Germline V gene data show CDR1 as MDHEN and CDR2 as SYDVKM. V trimming: 3 bases; J trimming: 6 bases; junction bases outside the gene matches: 10. CDR3 residues: CASSFPSTGDGEQYF. CDR3 nucleotides: TGTGCCAGCAGTTTCCCATCGACAGGGGATGGCGAGCAGTACTTC.

The chain has TRBV11-3 and TRBJ2-1; D remains ambiguous. In germline, CDR1 is SGHNT, CDR2 YENEEA. The CDR3 extends over 14 amino acids. V was trimmed by 1 base and J by 12 bases, leaving 16 bases between them. The CDR3 here is CASSLATLPFGQFF. CDR3 nucleotide sequence: TGTGCCAGCAGCTTAGCAACCCTACCCTTCGGGCAGTTCTTC. The full variable domain, completed using reference TRBV11-3 and TRBJ2-1, is EAGVVQSPRYKIIEKKQPVAFWCNPISGHNTLYWYLQNLGQGPELLIRYENEEAVDDSQLPKDRFSAERLKGVDSTLKIQPAELGDSAVYLCASSLATLPFGQFFGPGTRLTVL.

This clonotype was counted ten times or more. The chain recombines TRBV12-3 or TRBV12-4 with TRBJ1-1; unclear D gene. This CDR3 is built from 15 residues. Deletions cut 1 base from V and 0 bases from J, with 9 bases between. CDR3: CASSLVTDMNTEAFF. CDR3 bases: TGTGCCAGCAGTTTAGTAACGGATATGAACACTGAAGCTTTCTTT.

The chain recombines TRBV5-8 with TRBJ2-7; 10 nucleotides agree with TRBD2. After removal of 3 bases from V and 1 base from J, the junction contained 4 bases not matched to a gene. Germline values: CDR1 SGHTS, CDR2 YDEGEE. The CDR3 consists of 15 residues. DNA for the CDR3: TGTGCCAGCAGCTCGGGACTAGCGAAATCCTACGAGCAGTACTTC. Protein product: CASSSGLAKSYEQYF.

The sample holds a few counts of this clonotype. The chain joins TRBV12-3 or TRBV12-4 to TRBJ2-1; 13 nucleotides align to TRBD2. The CDR3 consists of 15 residues. V lost 3 bases, J lost 8 bases, and 4 bases stayed unmatched. CDR3 DNA sequence: TGTGCCAGCAGTTTCGGACTAGCGGGAGACGATGAGCAGTTCTTC. Amino acids: CASSFGLAGDDEQFF.

This clonotype occurred many times. The gene calls are TRBV11-3 and TRBJ2-1; D not certain. There are 14 residues in the CDR3. Germline V gene sequence: CDR1 SGHNT, CDR2 YENEEA. V was trimmed by 1 base and J by 8 bases, leaving 12 bases between them. DNA for the CDR3: TGTGCCAGCAGCTTAGGTTCTAGGAGCGATGAGCAGTTCTTC. Its translation is CASSLGSRSDEQFF.

In its sample, this clonotype was seen many times. The genes are TRBV30 and TRBJ2-7, with D possibly matching TRBD2 (6 bases). CDR3 length: 14 amino acids. Germline V gene data show CDR1 as GTSNPN and CDR2 as SVGIG (reference sequence). V was clipped by 3 bases and J by 0 bases, with 12 bases between them. CDR3 sequence (DNA): TGTGCCTGGAGGGGCGGGGTGAGCTCCTACGAGCAGTACTTC. Translating it yields CAWRGGVSSYEQYF.

The chain couples TRBV18 to TRBJ1-2; TRBD1 might be the D (5 bases). This CDR3 spans 15 amino acids. Between the trimmed V and J ends, which lost 0 bases and 4 bases, there was a span of 12 bases. Germline V gene lookup returns CDR1 KGHSH and CDR2 LQKENI. As DNA, the CDR3 is TGTGCCAGCTCACCACCGAGCAGGGATGCCTATGGCTACACCTTC. It codes for CASSPPSRDAYGYTF.

V usage is TRBV19 and J usage is TRBJ2-1; 7 bases line up with TRBD2. V shed 2 bases, J shed 10 bases, and the junction held 11 bases outside the gene matches. Germline loops: CDR1 LNHDA, CDR2 SQIVND (reference sequence). The CDR3 consists of 15 residues. The chain's CDR3 is CASSIWGGGDGEQFF. The CDR3 coding sequence is TGTGCCAGTAGTATATGGGGGGGGGGAGATGGGGAGCAGTTCTTC.

The genes are TRBV9 and TRBJ2-1, with 9 bases that match TRBD2. CDR3 length equals 18 residues. Germline CDR1 reads SGDLS; CDR2 reads YYNGEE. J was trimmed by 7 bases and V by 0 bases; bases with no gene match: 14. CDR3 protein: CASSVGGGAAGGDNEQFF. The CDR3 DNA sequence: TGTGCCAGCAGCGTAGGAGGGGGGGCGGCGGGAGGGGATAATGAGCAGTTCTTC.

The rearrangement links TRBV27 to TRBJ2-1, with D unresolved. The CDR3 is made up of 13 amino acids. Trimming removed 7 bases from V and 2 bases from J, with 9 bases in between. Germline lookup yields CDR1 MNHEY and CDR2 SMNVEV (reference sequence). The CDR3 sequence is CASKTQTYNEQFF. In nucleotides, the CDR3 is TGTGCCAGCAAGACCCAGACCTACAATGAGCAGTTCTTC.

This clonotype has only a few counts. The chain carries TRBV11-2 and TRBJ2-6; 11 bases are a match to TRBD2. V dropped 3 bases and J dropped 0; count of bases not matched to a gene: 1. The CDR3 totals 17 residues. Per the germline V gene, CDR1 is SGHAT and CDR2 is FQNNGV. CDR3 loop: CASSFLAGGSGANVLTF. The CDR3 DNA follows: TGTGCCAGCAGCTTTCTAGCGGGAGGCTCTGGGGCCAACGTCCTGACTTTC.

V and J are TRBV12-3 or TRBV12-4 and TRBJ2-1, with 7 bases that match TRBD1. Trimming at V came to 7 bases and at J to 5 bases, leaving 5 bases not matched to a gene. This CDR3 is built from 13 residues. CDR3 in amino acids: CASTSGTDNEQFF. The CDR3 DNA is TGTGCCAGCACCTCCGGGACAGACAATGAGCAGTTCTTC.

The J gene is TRBJ1-2, the V gene TRBV24-1; D might be TRBD1 (5 bases). Trimming removed 2 bases at V and 8 bases at J, with 17 bases between. Looked up from germline, CDR1 is KGHDR and CDR2 is SFDVKD. This CDR3 contains 15 residues. In DNA, the CDR3 is TGTGCCACCAGTGATTACTACGGGGGAATAGAGGGCTACACCTTC. As protein: CATSDYYGGIEGYTF.

This clonotype was seen many times. The CDR3 loop is CASSLEQGADVGEKLFF. CDR3 coding DNA: TGTGCCAGCAGCTTAGAACAGGGGGCGGACGTTGGAGAAAAACTGTTTTTT. This chain connects TRBV11-2 to TRBJ1-4, with 9 positions matching TRBD1. The germline CDR1 and CDR2 sequences are SGHAT and FQNNGV. V lost 0 bases, J lost 8 bases, and 10 bases stayed unmatched. CDR3 length: 17 amino acids. Together with reference TRBV11-2 and TRBJ1-4, the CDR3 gives the full variable domain: EAGVAQSPRYKIIEKRQSVAFWCNPISGHATLYWYQQILGQGPKLLIQFQNNGVVDDSQLPKDRFSAERLKGVDSTLKIQPAKLEDSAVYLCASSLEQGADVGEKLFFGSGTQLSVL.